This is a list of T cell receptor beta chains from one sample in a study of CD4 T cells in relation to SARS-CoV-2 and coronaviruses. These receptors have no known antigen. Measured with immunoSEQ multiplex PCR; TCRdb has only the in-frame clones, and not every one. The sample contains roughly 30,000 clones, 74% of which appear only once. The sample comprised CD4+ T cells from PBMCs, cultured in vitro. These receptors were obtained from a human donor in good health. CDR3s include the opening cysteine and the closing phenylalanine or tryptophan. Each record gives: clone size, D gene, V gene, J gene, CDR3 protein, CDR3 DNA. The D gene is left open where the match is weak. Expanded clones are given a class, and other clones once, few, many or no size at all.

clone_size: few
d_call: NA
v_call: TRBV11-2
j_call: TRBJ2-2
cdr3_aa: CASSLTRGTGELFF
cdr3_nt: TGTGCCAGCAGCTTGACCAGGGGCACCGGGGAGCTGTTTTTT

clone_size: NA
d_call: TRBD1
v_call: TRBV6-5
j_call: TRBJ1-1
cdr3_aa: CASSPRQGLNTEAFF
cdr3_nt: TGTGCCAGCAGCCCCCGACAGGGATTGAACACTGAAGCTTTCTTT

clone_size: NA
d_call: TRBD1
v_call: TRBV7-2
j_call: TRBJ1-1
cdr3_aa: CASSRGDRANTEAFF
cdr3_nt: TGTGCCAGCAGCCGGGGGGACAGGGCTAACACTGAAGCTTTCTTT

clone_size: NA
d_call: TRBD2
v_call: TRBV7-9
j_call: TRBJ2-7
cdr3_aa: CASSLGLAGENYEQYF
cdr3_nt: TGTGCCAGCAGTCTGGGACTAGCGGGAGAGAACTACGAGCAGTACTTC

clone_size: NA
d_call: NA
v_call: TRBV7-6
j_call: TRBJ2-1
cdr3_aa: CASSLRAPSSYNEQFF
cdr3_nt: TGTGCCAGCAGCTTACGAGCGCCGAGCTCCTACAATGAGCAGTTCTTC

clone_size: NA
d_call: NA
v_call: TRBV10-3
j_call: TRBJ1-1
cdr3_aa: CATQLNTEAFF
cdr3_nt: TGTGCCACCCAGTTGAACACTGAAGCTTTCTTT

clone_size: NA
d_call: TRBD1
v_call: TRBV6-5
j_call: TRBJ2-7
cdr3_aa: CASSFTGGRMGEQYF
cdr3_nt: TGTGCCAGCAGTTTCACAGGGGGCCGAATGGGGGAGCAGTACTTC

clone_size: NA
d_call: TRBD2
v_call: TRBV7-6
j_call: TRBJ2-3
cdr3_aa: CASSLVSGRRGGPDTQYF
cdr3_nt: TGTGCCAGCAGCTTGGTCTCGGGGCGGCGGGGGGGCCCAGATACGCAGTATTTT

clone_size: NA
d_call: TRBD2
v_call: TRBV6-5
j_call: TRBJ2-4
cdr3_aa: CASKGRAGGYNIQYF
cdr3_nt: TGTGCCAGCAAGGGGAGAGCGGGGGGGTATAACATTCAGTACTTC

clone_size: NA
d_call: TRBD2
v_call: TRBV2
j_call: TRBJ2-5
cdr3_aa: CASSTGTSGAAETQYF
cdr3_nt: TGTGCCAGCAGTACCGGGACTAGCGGGGCGGCAGAGACCCAGTACTTC

clone_size: NA
d_call: NA
v_call: TRBV12-5
j_call: TRBJ1-5
cdr3_aa: CASGPGDQPQHF
cdr3_nt: TGTGCTAGTGGTCCGGGGGATCAGCCCCAGCATTTT

clone_size: few
d_call: TRBD1
v_call: TRBV5-1
j_call: TRBJ1-5
cdr3_aa: CASRQDRNQPQHF
cdr3_nt: TGCGCCAGCAGACAGGACAGGAATCAGCCCCAGCATTTT

clone_size: few
d_call: NA
v_call: TRBV5-1
j_call: TRBJ2-2
cdr3_aa: CASKAGADTGELFF
cdr3_nt: TGCGCCAGCAAAGCAGGGGCTGACACCGGGGAGCTGTTTTTT

clone_size: NA
d_call: TRBD1
v_call: TRBV7-2
j_call: TRBJ1-1
cdr3_aa: CASSFLGTGNTEAFF
cdr3_nt: TGTGCCAGCAGCTTCCTCGGGACAGGGAACACTGAAGCTTTCTTT

clone_size: NA
d_call: TRBD2
v_call: TRBV30
j_call: TRBJ2-1
cdr3_aa: CAWTGLAGGPNYNEQFF
cdr3_nt: TGTGCCTGGACGGGACTAGCGGGAGGGCCCAACTACAATGAGCAGTTCTTC

clone_size: NA
d_call: TRBD2
v_call: TRBV6-5
j_call: TRBJ2-1
cdr3_aa: CASSSNSGGVYNEQFF
cdr3_nt: TGTGCCAGCAGTTCTAATAGCGGGGGGGTTTACAATGAGCAGTTCTTC

clone_size: few
d_call: NA
v_call: TRBV4-2
j_call: TRBJ2-5
cdr3_aa: CASSQEGAGGGGETQYF
cdr3_nt: TGTGCCAGCAGCCAAGAGGGGGCAGGGGGCGGGGGTGAGACCCAGTACTTC

clone_size: few
d_call: NA
v_call: TRBV7-2
j_call: TRBJ1-6
cdr3_aa: CASSLSVGGSPLHF
cdr3_nt: TGTGCCAGCAGCTTATCAGTGGGGGGTTCACCCCTCCACTTT

clone_size: NA
d_call: TRBD1
v_call: TRBV7-2
j_call: TRBJ1-1
cdr3_aa: CASSTRQGGAEAFF
cdr3_nt: TGTGCCAGCAGCACCCGACAGGGGGGGGCTGAAGCTTTCTTT

clone_size: NA
d_call: NA
v_call: TRBV6-4
j_call: TRBJ1-1
cdr3_aa: CASSLRMNTEAFF
cdr3_nt: TGTGCCAGCAGTCTCCGGATGAACACTGAAGCTTTCTTT